Presented here are 8 T cell receptor beta chains from one specimen sequenced in a study of T cells after yellow fever vaccination. TCRdb processed the 5' RACE reads anew with MiXCR; each CDR3 protein has one entry. The sample records about 340,000 distinct CDR3 sequences, roughly 4.3% being singletons. The sample in question was PBMCs, obtained 5 days after the yellow fever booster vaccination. The receptors originated from a man between 18 and 35 years old who received the YFV17D yellow fever vaccine.

The V gene is TRBV4-1, the J gene TRBJ2-5, with 8 bases that match TRBD2. The CDR3 is 15 amino acids. CDR1 is MGHRA, CDR2 YSYEKL, per germline. With 3 bases clipped from V and 4 bases from J, the junction kept 7 bases outside the gene matches. The CDR3: CASSQMERGLETQYF. CDR3 coding DNA: TGCGCCAGCAGCCAGATGGAGCGGGGGTTAGAGACCCAGTACTTC.

The V gene is TRBV5-1, the J gene TRBJ2-1, with 12 bases aligning to TRBD1. The CDR3 is 15 amino acids. V shed 5 bases and J 8 bases; nucleotides not matched to a gene: 8. The V gene's germline CDR1 is SGHRS and CDR2 YFSETQ. This CDR3 is CASSLRDRGLDEQFF. As DNA, the CDR3 is TGCGCCAGCAGTCTCCGGGACAGGGGGCTTGATGAGCAGTTCTTC.

This clonotype was found many times. The chain employs TRBV20-1 and TRBJ2-5; TRBD2 is a possible D gene (5 bases). CDR3 size: 14 residues. With 0 bases removed from V and 2 bases from J, the gap between germline ends came to 10 bases. In germline, CDR1 is DFQATT, CDR2 SNEGSKA (reference sequence). In nucleotides, the CDR3 is TGCAGTGCTAGAGATCAAGGACTGCAAGAGACCCAGTACTTC. It codes for CSARDQGLQETQYF.

This clonotype has more than one count but fewer than ten. The chain joins TRBV7-3 to TRBJ1-1, with D unresolved. The germline gives CDR1 SGHTA, CDR2 FQGTGA. The V gene lost 5 bases and the J gene lost 1 base, with 8 bases spanning the gap. CDR3 length equals 13 residues. The CDR3 DNA is TGTGCCAGCAGCCCCGTCGCGAACACTGAAGCTTTCTTT. This encodes CASSPVANTEAFF. Drawing the rest from reference TRBV7-3 and TRBJ1-1, the complete variable domain is GAGVSQTPSNKVTEKGKYVELRCDPISGHTALYWYRQSLGQGPEFLIYFQGTGAADDSGLPNDRFFAVRPEGSVSTLKIQRTERGDSAVYLCASSPVANTEAFFGQGTRLTVV.

There are many counts of this clonotype. The chain combines TRBV20-1 with TRBJ2-1; a weak D match, TRBD2 (6 bases). The CDR3 length is 13 residues. CDR1 DFQATT and CDR2 SNEGSKA come from the germline V gene (reference sequence). Between the trimmed V and J ends, which lost 3 bases and 10 bases, there was a span of 16 bases. The DNA for the CDR3 is TGCAGTGCTAGTTTACTAGCCCTAAGCGAGCAGTTCTTC. Translation gives CSASLLALSEQFF.

In its sample, this clonotype was seen a few times. The rearrangement uses TRBV5-1 and TRBJ1-5, with 10 positions matching TRBD1. J was trimmed by 5 bases and V by 2 bases; bases with no gene match: 4. This CDR3 is built from 15 residues. Looked up from germline, CDR1 is SGHRS and CDR2 is YFSETQ. Here the CDR3 reads CASSFRDRGHQPQHF. The CDR3 bases are TGCGCCAGCAGCTTCCGGGACAGGGGTCATCAGCCCCAGCATTTT.

J is TRBJ2-1 and V is TRBV25-1; no reliable D call. This CDR3 comprises 12 residues. From germline, CDR1 is MGHDK and CDR2 SYGVNS. V was cut by 3 bases and J by 5 bases, with 5 bases left in between. DNA of the CDR3: TGTGCCAGCAGTGAGGCCCACAATGAGCAGTTCTTC. It is translated as CASSEAHNEQFF.

The V call is TRBV21-1, the J call TRBJ1-5. TRBV21-1 is termed a pseudogene. There are 13 residues in the CDR3. The CDR3 protein is CASRRYSNQPQHF. In DNA form, the CDR3 reads TGTGCCAGCAGACGTTATAGCAATCAGCCCCAGCATTTT.